The following is a TCR beta chain sequence with its context. Antigen specificity is unknown. This sample was included in a study of CXCR3-negative and CXCR3-positive naive CD8 T cells. Study conclusions and caveats: Comparison of naive CXCR3-negative and CXCR3-positive cells revealed similar TRBV-TRBJ usage, while memory cells differed. A higher hydrophobicity marked the TRB CDR3s of CXCR3-positive naive cells versus CXCR3-negative naive cells.

The V gene's germline CDR1 is SEHNR and CDR2 FQNEAQ (reference sequence). The CDR3 has 17 amino acids. It was by 5' RACE with UMI labels that the TRB cDNA libraries were prepared. TCRdb reprocessed the 5' RACE reads and reports one entry per CDR3 protein, with no DNA. The sample yields tens of thousands of distinct CDR3 sequences, of which the top ten take up about 1.6%. The chain couples TRBV7-9 to TRBJ2-1; the D call of TRBD2 rests on TCRdb alone, since no DNA is present to check it. The TCR was taken from a human donor in good health. Some clones in this sample may be carry-over from other donors' samples. Sequencing was done on a sample of naive CXCR3- CD8+ T cells from blood. The subset here: CD45RO-CCR7+CD27+CD95- naive CD8+ T cells lacking CXCR3 (TNR3-). CDR3 in amino acids: CASSLGGGRTDPHEQFF.